The 27 T cell receptor beta chains below all came from one sample that was sequenced in a study of blood T cells in healthy people across ages. It was with a sample-barcoded 5' primer and a J-beta primer mix that a second PCR of roughly 6 to 12 cycles was run. From the 5' RACE reads, TCRdb called clonotypes with MiXCR, one entry per CDR3 protein. The sample lists about 680,000 distinct CDR3 sequences, around half occurring once. The sample consisted of blood. The receptors were gathered from a woman in her sixties or seventies in good health.

The rearrangement uses TRBV29-1 and TRBJ1-3; 8 positions match TRBD1. The CDR3 extends over 13 amino acids. Per the germline V gene, CDR1 is SQVTM and CDR2 is ANQGSEA. Trimming removed 4 bases from V and 4 bases from J; junction bases left unmatched: 3. The CDR3 sequence: CSVGGDRGNTIYF. CDR3 sequence (DNA): TGCAGCGTTGGTGGGGACAGGGGAAACACCATATATTTT.

J is TRBJ2-7 and V is TRBV20-1; 7 nucleotides align to TRBD2. Germline V CDR1 and CDR2: DFQATT, SNEGSKA (reference sequence). Trimming took 0 bases from V and 5 from J; bases not matched to a gene: 7. CDR3 length: 14 residues. The CDR3 sequence: CSARELAVTDEQYF. The CDR3, as DNA: TGCAGTGCTAGAGAGCTAGCGGTCACGGACGAGCAGTACTTC.

The gene calls are TRBV7-9 and TRBJ2-3; D is uncertain. V lost 6 bases and J 4 bases, leaving 8 bases between the germline ends. The V gene's germline CDR1 is SEHNR and CDR2 FQNEAQ (reference sequence). The CDR3 is 12 residues long. CDR3 sequence: CASRPEADTQYF. Written as DNA, the CDR3 is TGTGCCAGCAGGCCCGAAGCAGATACGCAGTATTTT.

This clonotype was seen more than once but under ten times. The genes are TRBV10-3 and TRBJ2-1, with D uncertain. Germline V gene data show CDR1 as ENHRY and CDR2 as SYGVKD. V was pared by 8 bases and J by 4 bases, with 6 bases between. The CDR3 has 11 amino acids. This CDR3 is CAILAYNEQFF. The CDR3 region has the DNA TGTGCCATCCTTGCATACAATGAGCAGTTCTTC.

This clonotype was counted once. CDR3 bases: TGTGCCAGCAGCTTAGACAGGGAGCAGACCCAGTACTTC. It specifies CASSLDREQTQYF. The chain joins TRBV7-3 to TRBJ2-5, with 7 positions matching TRBD1. Germline CDR1 is SGHTA and CDR2 is FQGTGA. V trimming: 2 bases; J trimming: 6 bases; junction bases outside the gene matches: 3. The length of the CDR3 is 13 residues. Full variable domain (remainder filled in from reference TRBV7-3 and TRBJ2-5): GAGVSQTPSNKVTEKGKYVELRCDPISGHTALYWYRQSLGQGPEFLIYFQGTGAADDSGLPNDRFFAVRPEGSVSTLKIQRTERGDSAVYLCASSLDREQTQYFGPGTRLLVL.

This clonotype was seen a single time. The gene calls are TRBV27 and TRBJ2-5; D gene uncertain. TRBJ2-7 matches the DNA end more closely, so the J call is doubtful. Germline V gives CDR1 MNHEY, CDR2 SMNVEV (reference sequence). The CDR3 has 14 residues. CDR3 protein: CASSLYSHSYEQYF. CDR3 nucleotide sequence: TGTGCCAGCAGTTTATACTCGCACTCCTACGAGCAGTACTTC.

The table lists this clonotype with a count of one. This rearrangement joins TRBV18 to TRBJ2-1, with 7 nucleotides matching TRBD1. The CDR3 extends over 14 amino acids. Germline trimming cut 5 bases from V and 6 bases from J; bases unmatched to any gene: 7. CDR1 is KGHSH and CDR2 is LQKENI in the germline V gene. The CDR3 coding sequence is TGTGCCAGCTCAAAAGAGGGGGCGAGCAATGAGCAGTTCTTC. This encodes CASSKEGASNEQFF.

The chain has TRBV3-1 and TRBJ2-5, with 7 bases that match TRBD2. The last part of the DNA fits TRBJ2-7 better; the J call may be wrong. There are 16 residues in the CDR3. Per the germline V gene, CDR1 is LGHDT and CDR2 is YNNKEL (reference sequence). Here the CDR3 reads CASSRAGVLASDEQYF. The CDR3 DNA follows: TGTGCCAGCAGCCGCGCGGGGGTGTTGGCCTCTGACGAGCAGTACTTC.

This chain links TRBV30 with TRBJ2-7, with D perhaps matching TRBD1 (5 bases). CDR1 and CDR2 (germline): GTSNPN, SVGIG (reference sequence). Deletions cut 8 bases from V and 4 bases from J, with 12 bases between. This CDR3 has 11 residues. CDR3 in amino acids: CARRQNYEQYF. For the CDR3, the DNA is TGTGCCCGACGACAGAATTACGAGCAGTACTTC.

This sequence joins TRBV5-1 and TRBJ2-1; D is perhaps TRBD2 (7 bases). Trimming took 0 bases from V and 10 from J, leaving 20 bases between them. CDR1 and CDR2 (germline): SGHRS, YFSETQ. The CDR3 totals 16 residues. The CDR3 is CASSLGQSGTTYEQFF. The CDR3 DNA reads as TGCGCCAGCAGCTTGGGCCAAAGCGGGACAACCTACGAGCAGTTCTTC.

The table lists this clonotype with a count of one. The rearrangement uses TRBV19 and TRBJ2-1, with D tentatively TRBD1 or TRBD2 (5 bases each). The CDR3 is 13 amino acids. The V end lost 8 bases, the J end lost 3 bases, and 11 bases lay between the germline ends. CDR1 and CDR2 from the germline V gene are LNHDA and SQIVND (reference sequence). The CDR3 coding sequence is TGTGCCAGTTCGGGACCCGTCTACAATGAGCAGTTCTTC. Amino acids: CASSGPVYNEQFF. The full variable domain, completed using reference TRBV19 and TRBJ2-1, is DGGITQSPKYLFRKEGQNVTLSCEQNLNHDAMYWYRQDPGQGLRLIYYSQIVNDFQKGDIAEGYSVSREKKESFPLTVTSAQKNPTAFYLCASSGPVYNEQFFGPGTRLTVL.

The rearrangement links TRBV29-1 to TRBJ2-4; a possible D gene is TRBD2 (7 bases). Germline CDR1 reads SQVTM; CDR2 reads ANQGSEA. Trimming took 2 bases from V and 6 from J, leaving 11 bases between them. The CDR3 extends over 13 amino acids. The CDR3 spells CSVEMGGPNIQYF. CDR3 DNA: TGCAGCGTTGAAATGGGGGGGCCAAACATTCAGTACTTC.

Worth noting for this clonotype: Just one base apart from a much larger clone, this may be a read error. The gene calls are TRBV20-1 and TRBJ2-7; D possibly corresponds to TRBD2 (6 bases). Trimming cost V 3 bases and J 10 bases, with 22 bases left between them. The CDR3 extends over 14 amino acids. Germline loops: CDR1 DFQATT, CDR2 SNEGSKA (reference sequence). CDR3 residues: CSARIAGSQEAQYF. The CDR3 nucleotides read TGCAGTGCTAGGATCGCGGGAAGCCAAGAGGCCCAGTACTTC.

The CDR3 nucleotides read TGCGCCAGCAGGGCGGCCGCCCAAGAGACCCAGTACTTC. Its translation: CASRAAAQETQYF. This chain connects TRBV5-1 to TRBJ2-5; no clear D gene. The CDR3 loop spans 13 amino acids. CDR1 and CDR2 from the germline V gene are SGHRS and YFSETQ. Trimming took off 5 bases at V and 1 base at J, with 9 bases between the two ends.

The CDR3 bases are TGTGCCAGCAGTGAAACTAGCGGGAGATTAGTAGAGCAGTACTTC. It encodes CASSETSGRLVEQYF. The rearrangement links TRBV2 to TRBJ2-5, with 11 bases aligning to TRBD2. Losses at the gene ends were 2 bases for V and 11 bases for J; bases not matched to a gene: 10. The germline V gene encodes CDR1 SNHLY and CDR2 FYNNEI. The CDR3 is 15 amino acids.

In this sample, this clonotype turned up a few times. The CDR3 DNA reads TGCAGCGTTCGGACATACAATGAGCAGTTCTTC. It specifies CSVRTYNEQFF. The chain combines TRBV29-1 with TRBJ2-1; D perhaps matches TRBD1 (5 bases). Between the trimmed V and J ends, which lost 5 bases and 4 bases, there was a span of 6 bases. Per germline, CDR1 SQVTM and CDR2 ANQGSEA. This CDR3 is built from 11 residues.

This sequence joins TRBV27 and TRBJ2-7; no clear D gene. The CDR3 spans 15 residues. The V gene's germline CDR1 is MNHEY and CDR2 SMNVEV (reference sequence). V lost 2 bases and J lost 7, with 18 bases in between. DNA for the CDR3: TGTGCCAGCAGTTTACTCGATGGTAGGGTGAGTGAGCAGTACTTC. Its translation is CASSLLDGRVSEQYF.

This CDR3 is CSGERSGTGELFF. The CDR3 DNA follows: TGCAGTGGTGAACGTAGCGGCACCGGGGAGCTGTTTTTT. The gene calls are TRBV20-1 and TRBJ2-2; maybe TRBD2 (6 bases). Trimming stripped 7 bases from V and 4 bases from J, with 13 bases between. This CDR3 spans 13 amino acids. CDR1 and CDR2 from the germline V gene are DFQATT and SNEGSKA (reference sequence).

The V gene is TRBV6-5, the J gene TRBJ2-7, with 7 nucleotides matching TRBD2. The CDR3 runs to 14 residues. In germline, CDR1 is MNHEY, CDR2 SVGAGI. The trim removed 7 bases at V and 6 bases at J, leaving 12 bases unmatched. The DNA for the CDR3 is TGTGCCAGCACTCGGCACGGCAGGGAGGGCGAGCAGTACTTC. As protein: CASTRHGREGEQYF.

This clonotype was seen a handful of times. V and J are TRBV20-1 and TRBJ2-5; no definite D call. The CDR3 runs 15 residues. From germline, CDR1 is DFQATT and CDR2 SNEGSKA (reference sequence). V was trimmed by 0 bases and J by 11 bases, leaving 22 bases between them. CDR3 residues: CSARDPAKTYNEQYF. The CDR3 DNA follows: TGCAGTGCTAGAGATCCGGCGAAAACCTACAATGAGCAGTACTTC.

This chain uses TRBV29-1 with TRBJ2-7, with a weak D call TRBD1 (5 bases). The ends were cut back, 6 bases at V and 2 bases at J, with 17 bases in the middle. The CDR3 spans 14 residues. Germline V gives CDR1 SQVTM, CDR2 ANQGSEA. The CDR3 is CSVIGQGPPYEQYF. DNA of the CDR3: TGCAGCGTCATAGGCCAGGGCCCCCCCTACGAGCAGTACTTC.

This clonotype was detected a few times. This sequence joins TRBV7-9 and TRBJ1-1; D unclear. Trimming pared 2 bases from V and 9 bases from J, leaving 10 bases between. This CDR3 is built from 12 residues. The germline gives CDR1 SEHNR, CDR2 FQNEAQ (reference sequence). CDR3 DNA: TGTGCCAGCAGCTTATCTGGCGGGAAAGCTTTCTTT. It specifies CASSLSGGKAFF.

A note on this clonotype: A much larger clone differs by one base, so this may be a read error. The rearrangement links TRBV12-3 or TRBV12-4 to TRBJ2-3, with D possibly matching TRBD1 (6 bases). CDR3 length: 16 amino acids. CDR3 loop: CASRPTGTSITNTQYF. CDR3 sequence (DNA): TGTGCCAGCAGACCTACCGGGACATCCATCACAAATACGCAGTATTTT.

In this sample, this clonotype turned up a few times. This rearrangement joins TRBV25-1 to TRBJ2-5, with 11 bases matching TRBD2. This CDR3 is 15 amino acids long. Looked up from germline, CDR1 is MGHDK and CDR2 is SYGVNS. The trim removed 0 bases at V and 3 bases at J, leaving 0 bases unmatched. In DNA form, the CDR3 reads TGTGCCAGCAGTGAATATAGCGGGAGGGAAGAGACCCAGTACTTC. This codes for CASSEYSGREETQYF.

This chain joins TRBV14 and TRBJ2-7; 8 bases line up with TRBD1. Germline trimming cut 3 bases from V and 2 bases from J; bases unmatched to any gene: 3. The CDR3 totals 14 residues. Germline V gene data show CDR1 as SGHDN and CDR2 as FVKESK. The CDR3 reads CASSQQTGAYEQYF. CDR3 bases: TGTGCCAGCAGCCAGCAGACAGGGGCCTACGAGCAGTACTTC.

This clonotype has only a few counts. V and J are TRBV20-1 and TRBJ2-2; tentative D call: TRBD2 (5 bases). The length of the CDR3 is 14 residues. Germline V gene data show CDR1 as DFQATT and CDR2 as SNEGSKA (reference sequence). The V and J ends lost 0 bases and 1 base respectively, with 6 bases between them. The CDR3 loop is CSARERENTGELFF. CDR3 sequence (DNA): TGCAGTGCTAGAGAGAGGGAGAACACCGGGGAGCTGTTTTTT.

This clonotype was counted between two and nine times. V and J are TRBV25-1 and TRBJ2-5, with 10 positions matching TRBD2. The V and J ends lost 2 bases and 4 bases, in that order; junction bases with no gene match: 7. The CDR3 has 16 amino acids. Germline V gene data show CDR1 as MGHDK and CDR2 as SYGVNS. The CDR3 region is CASSEPSGSLGETQYF. The CDR3 DNA is TGTGCCAGCAGTGAACCTAGCGGGAGCCTGGGAGAGACCCAGTACTTC.